Listed here is a single TCR beta chain. Template switching introduced a universal primer site, and the cDNA bore unique molecular identifiers. TCRdb reanalysed the 5' RACE reads using MiXCR and keeps one entry per CDR3 protein. The sample records fewer than 550,000 distinct CDR3 sequences, roughly 15% being singletons. There are 11 residues in the CDR3. In germline, CDR1 is DFQATT, CDR2 SNEGSKA (reference sequence). V lost 2 bases and J lost 9, with 8 bases in between. This entry belongs to a study of identical twins. These data were also reused for a study on yellow fever vaccine responses in identical twins.

Sequencing was performed on CD4+ T cells sorted from blood. The chain carries TRBV20-1 and TRBJ2-1; no clear D. The TCR sequence derives from a young woman in good health. CDR3 sequence reads: CSARPTTEQFF. CDR3 coding DNA: TGCAGTGCTAGACCCACAACTGAGCAGTTCTTC.